This entry lists 5 T cell receptor beta chains sequenced from one sample in a study of breast tumors, draining lymph nodes, adjacent tissues (dated by TCRdb to about 2016). The receptor library was made with multiplex PCR. The listed sequencing device is Illumina HiSeq 2000. The public reads were reanalyzed by TCRdb: fastp trimming at Q25, MiXCR alignment, in-frame beta chains only. When rows share a CDR3 protein, they turn into one entry using the most common DNA and genes. This sample holds 140,000 or so distinct CDR3 sequences; about 30% were observed only once. The ten largest clones take up roughly 2.2% of the sample. The lymph node samples were taken from the axillary draining lymph nodes of breast cancer patients. Sequencing used axillary lymph node tissue. The receptors here all came from a female donor with breast cancer. Some clones in this sample may be carry-over from other donors' samples.

The V and J genes are TRBV11-1 and TRBJ1-6; 7 nucleotides agree with TRBD1. J lost 11 bases, V lost 5 bases, and 6 bases had no gene match. CDR1 and CDR2 from the germline V gene are SGHAT and FQDESV (reference sequence). There are 13 residues in the CDR3. The CDR3 region is CASSVRGDTPLHF. Written as DNA, the CDR3 is TGTGCCAGCAGCGTCAGGGGGGATACACCCCTCCACTTT. The whole variable domain, filled in from reference TRBV11-1 and TRBJ1-6, reads EAEVAQSPRYKITEKSQAVAFWCDPISGHATLYWYRQILGQGPELLVQFQDESVVDDSQLPKDRFSAERLKGVDSTLKIQPAELGDSAMYLCASSVRGDTPLHFGNGTRLTVT.

This clonotype was observed many times. This sequence joins TRBV19 and TRBJ2-1; the match to TRBD2 covers 7 bases. Germline values: CDR1 LNHDA, CDR2 SQIVND (reference sequence). V lost 6 bases to trimming and J lost 0 bases; unmatched junction nucleotides: 8. This CDR3 is built from 16 residues. The DNA of the CDR3 is TGTGCCAGTAGCAGAAGCGGGGTTAGCTCCTACAATGAGCAGTTCTTC. Protein: CASSRSGVSSYNEQFF.

This clonotype was observed at least ten times. The rearrangement joins TRBV24-1 to TRBJ1-2; D gene ambiguous. The CDR3 runs to 15 residues. Germline-derived CDR1 and CDR2 are KGHDR and SFDVKD. Trimming pared 4 bases from V and 0 bases from J, leaving 11 bases between. The CDR3, as DNA: TGTGCCACCAGTGACTCCAAGGGAACTAACTATGGCTACACCTTC. It encodes CATSDSKGTNYGYTF.

There are many counts of this clonotype. The junction does not match germline at one end; this may be a read error. This chain connects TRBV6-5 to TRBJ1-5, with a possible D match to TRBD1 (5 bases). The CDR3 is 15 residues long. Germline lookup yields CDR1 MNHEY and CDR2 SVGAGI. CDR3 in amino acids: CASSHSRTSGQPQHF. CDR3 nucleotides: TGTGCCAGCAGTCACTCGAGGACATCCGGACAGCCCCAGCATTTT.

The table lists this clonotype with a few counts. Being one base from a much bigger clone, this may be a read error. This chain uses TRBV19 with TRBJ2-7, with 7 nucleotides matching TRBD1. The CDR3 extends over 13 amino acids. Losses at the gene ends were 8 bases for V and 2 bases for J; bases not matched to a gene: 6. From germline, CDR1 is LNHDA and CDR2 SQIVND (reference sequence). The CDR3 protein is CASGRDSPYEQYF. The CDR3 DNA reads TGTGCCAGTGGCCGGGACAGCCCCTACGAGCAGTACTTC.